The present entry profiles one TCR beta chain with its context. The limits of the CDR3 on the DNA are not certain, so only TCRdb's listed CDR3 is given. This entry belongs to a study of Graves' ophthalmopathy and Graves' hyperthyroidism. Scientists amplified the TCR beta CDR3 regions from RNA transcripts. RT-PCR was first run with HTBI primers, then multiplex PCR in a second round. TCRdb passed the multiplex PCR reads through MiXCR, listing each CDR3 protein once. Among about 370,000 distinct CDR3 sequences listed, 17% were seen once. Sequencing was carried out using peripheral blood. The clonotype originates from an adult woman with stable Graves' hyperthyroidism.

This chain's CDR3 is CASSFYICSARYLQETQYF. The chain has TRBV11-2 and TRBJ2-5; TRBD2 is the table's D call, not checked against the DNA. Per germline, CDR1 SGHAT and CDR2 FQNNGV. The CDR3 extends over 19 residues, inclusive of both ends.